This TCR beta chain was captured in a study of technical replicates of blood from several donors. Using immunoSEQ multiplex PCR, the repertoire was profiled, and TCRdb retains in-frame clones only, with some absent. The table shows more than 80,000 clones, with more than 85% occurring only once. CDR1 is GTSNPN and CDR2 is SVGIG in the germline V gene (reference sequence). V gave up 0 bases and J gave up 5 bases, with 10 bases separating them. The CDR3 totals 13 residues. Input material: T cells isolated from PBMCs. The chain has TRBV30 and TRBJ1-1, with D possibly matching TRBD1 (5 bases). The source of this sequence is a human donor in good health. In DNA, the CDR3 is TGTGCCTGGAGTGTAGGGGCGGAAACTGAAGCTTTCTTT. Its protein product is CAWSVGAETEAFF.